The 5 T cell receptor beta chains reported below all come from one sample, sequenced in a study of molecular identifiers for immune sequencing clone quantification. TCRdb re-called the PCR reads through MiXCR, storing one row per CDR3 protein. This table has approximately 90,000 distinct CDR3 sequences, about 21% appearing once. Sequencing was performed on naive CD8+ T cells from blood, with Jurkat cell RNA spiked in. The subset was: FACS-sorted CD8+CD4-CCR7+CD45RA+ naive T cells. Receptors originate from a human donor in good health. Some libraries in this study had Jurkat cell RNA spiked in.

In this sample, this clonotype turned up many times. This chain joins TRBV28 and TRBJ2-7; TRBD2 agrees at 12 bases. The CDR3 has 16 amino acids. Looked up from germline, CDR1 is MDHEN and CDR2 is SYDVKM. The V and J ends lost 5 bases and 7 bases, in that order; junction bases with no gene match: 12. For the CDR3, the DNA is TGTGCCAGCAGTCCCCTCGTTTCTAGCGGGGGGGGGGAGCAGTACTTC. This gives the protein CASSPLVSSGGGEQYF.

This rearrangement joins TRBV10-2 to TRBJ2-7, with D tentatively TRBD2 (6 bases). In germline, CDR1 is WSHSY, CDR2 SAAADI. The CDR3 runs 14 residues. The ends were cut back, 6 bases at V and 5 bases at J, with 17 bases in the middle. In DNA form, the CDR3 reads TGCGCCAGCAGACCCGGGAGAAAGTTGGACGAGCAGTACTTC. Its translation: CASRPGRKLDEQYF.

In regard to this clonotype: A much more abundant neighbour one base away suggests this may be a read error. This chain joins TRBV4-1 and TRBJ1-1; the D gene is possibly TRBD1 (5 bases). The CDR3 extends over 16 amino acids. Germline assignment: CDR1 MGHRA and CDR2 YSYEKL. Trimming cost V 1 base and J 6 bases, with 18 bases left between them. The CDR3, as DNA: TGCGCCAGCAGCCAAGGCGGGAGGGGCTGGGGCCCTGAAGCTTTCTTT. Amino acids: CASSQGGRGWGPEAFF.

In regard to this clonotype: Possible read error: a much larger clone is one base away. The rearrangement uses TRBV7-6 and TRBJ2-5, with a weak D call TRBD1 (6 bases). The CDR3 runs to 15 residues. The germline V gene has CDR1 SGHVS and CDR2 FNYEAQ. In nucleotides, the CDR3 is TGTGCCAGCAGCTTAAGTACCAGGGGCCAAGAGACCCGGTACTTC. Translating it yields CASSLSTRGQETRYF.

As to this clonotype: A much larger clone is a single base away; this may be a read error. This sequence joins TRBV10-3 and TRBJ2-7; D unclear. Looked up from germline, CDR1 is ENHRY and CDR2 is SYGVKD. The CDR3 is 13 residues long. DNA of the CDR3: TGTGCCATCAGGGGCGGTGACTCCAACGAGCAGTACTTC. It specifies CAIRGGDSNEQYF.